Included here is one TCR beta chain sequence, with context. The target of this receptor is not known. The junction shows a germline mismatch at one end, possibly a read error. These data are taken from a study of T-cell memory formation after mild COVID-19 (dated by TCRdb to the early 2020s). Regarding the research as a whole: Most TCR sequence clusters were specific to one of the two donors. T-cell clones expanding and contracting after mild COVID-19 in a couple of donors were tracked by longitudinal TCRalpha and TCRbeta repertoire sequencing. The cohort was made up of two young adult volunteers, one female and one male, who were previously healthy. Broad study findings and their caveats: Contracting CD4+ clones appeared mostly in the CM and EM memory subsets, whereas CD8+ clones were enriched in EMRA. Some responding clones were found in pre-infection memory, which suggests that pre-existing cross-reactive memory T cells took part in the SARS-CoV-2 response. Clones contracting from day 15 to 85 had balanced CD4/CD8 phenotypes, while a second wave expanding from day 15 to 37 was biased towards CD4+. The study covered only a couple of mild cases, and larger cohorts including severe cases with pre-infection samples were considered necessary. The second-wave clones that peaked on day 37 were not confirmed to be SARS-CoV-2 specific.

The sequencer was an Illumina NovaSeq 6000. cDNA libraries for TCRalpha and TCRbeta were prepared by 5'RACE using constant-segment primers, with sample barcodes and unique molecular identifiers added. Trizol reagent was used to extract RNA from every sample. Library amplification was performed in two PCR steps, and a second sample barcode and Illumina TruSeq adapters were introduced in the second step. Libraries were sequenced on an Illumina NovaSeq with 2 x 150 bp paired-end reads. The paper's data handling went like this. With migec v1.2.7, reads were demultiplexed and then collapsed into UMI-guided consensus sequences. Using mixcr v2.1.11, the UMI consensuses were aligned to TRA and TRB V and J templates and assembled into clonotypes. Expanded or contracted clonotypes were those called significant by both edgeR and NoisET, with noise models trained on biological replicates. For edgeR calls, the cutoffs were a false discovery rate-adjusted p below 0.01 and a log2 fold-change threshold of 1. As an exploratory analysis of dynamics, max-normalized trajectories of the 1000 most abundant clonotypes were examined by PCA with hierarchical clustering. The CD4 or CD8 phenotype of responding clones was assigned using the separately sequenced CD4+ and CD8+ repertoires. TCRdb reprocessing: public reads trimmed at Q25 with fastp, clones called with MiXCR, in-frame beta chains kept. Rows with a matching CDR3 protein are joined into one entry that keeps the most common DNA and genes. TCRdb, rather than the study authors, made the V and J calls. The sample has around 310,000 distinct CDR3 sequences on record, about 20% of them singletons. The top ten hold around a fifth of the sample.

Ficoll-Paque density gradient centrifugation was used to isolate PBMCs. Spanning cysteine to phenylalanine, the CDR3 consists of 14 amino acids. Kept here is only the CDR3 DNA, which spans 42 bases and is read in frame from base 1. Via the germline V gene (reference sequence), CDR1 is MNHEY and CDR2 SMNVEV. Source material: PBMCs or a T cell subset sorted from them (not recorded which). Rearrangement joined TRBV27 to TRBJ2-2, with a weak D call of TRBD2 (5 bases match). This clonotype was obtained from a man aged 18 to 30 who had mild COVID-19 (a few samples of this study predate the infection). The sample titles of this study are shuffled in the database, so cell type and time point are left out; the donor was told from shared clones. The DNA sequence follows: TGTGCCAGCAGTTTATCGAGTTCAGCCGGGGAGATGTTTTTT. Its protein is CASSLSSSAGEMFF.